This paragraph covers one T cell receptor (beta chain) sequence. Its antigen is not known. This entry comes from a study of regulatory T cells in long-lasting Graves disease. Across the study: Freshly diagnosed Graves' patients had used antithyroid drugs for under 3 months.

Building the TCR beta libraries relied on iRepertoire HTBI primers, and CDR3 regions underwent Arm-PCR. TCRdb passed the multiplex PCR reads through MiXCR, listing each CDR3 protein once. Among approximately 210,000 distinct CDR3 sequences listed, around 18% were seen once. The sample's time point: newly diagnosed GD, antithyroid drugs for less than 3 months. RNA extracted from PBMCs served as the sequencing template. Regarding the study as a whole: Results may be inaccurate due to the small sample size.

The CDR3 has 12 residues. Germline V CDR1 and CDR2: SGDLS, YYNGEE. The V end lost 0 bases, the J end lost 5 bases, and 5 bases lay between the germline ends. This sequence joins TRBV9 and TRBJ1-1, with a possible D match to TRBD1 (5 bases). The sample in question was peripheral blood mononuclear cells (PBMCs), obtained at new diagnosis, from a patient treated with antithyroid drugs. This clonotype originated in a female donor with Graves disease. The CDR3 DNA sequence: TGTGCCAGCAGCGTAGAGGGGACTGAAGCTTTCTTT. Its translation: CASSVEGTEAFF. Full variable domain (rest looked up from reference TRBV9 and TRBJ1-1): DSGVTQTPKHLITATGQRVTLRCSPRSGDLSVYWYQQSLDQGLQFLIQYYNGEERAKGNILERFSAQQFPDLHSELNLSSLELGDSALYFCASSVEGTEAFFGQGTRLTVV.